This T cell receptor beta chain was sequenced for a study of blood T cell repertoires in COVID-19. In the study overall: There were acute and convalescent COVID-19 samples, and they came from the United States, Italy and Spain. Sources were T cells, B-cell-depleted T cells, or PBMCs; the material itself was cDNA or gDNA.

This clone was counted between two and nine times. The CDR3 contains 15 residues. The ends lost 3 bases at V and 5 bases at J; junction bases unmatched: 8. Per germline, CDR1 SGHRS and CDR2 YFSETQ. In the source study's methods: Reference gene primers were amplified, and this amplification served to estimate nucleated cell counts. Libraries were prepared by immunoSEQ multiplex PCR; TCRdb keeps only in-frame clonotypes and omits some of them. V and J calls and clone size follow that table, whereas D and trimming were derived from the DNA. The table lists roughly 150,000 clones, 84% of them singletons. The rearrangement uses TRBV5-1 and TRBJ2-5, with 9 bases aligning to TRBD1. This clonotype was obtained from a human donor in a cohort sampled during active COVID-19. The sequenced sample consisted of peripheral blood. The CDR3 reads CASSSGQGTWETQYF. The DNA for the CDR3 is TGCGCCAGCAGCTCAGGACAGGGGACTTGGGAGACCCAGTACTTC.